One and the same sample provided the 32 T cell receptor beta chains below, sequenced in a study of cytomegalovirus exposure and HLA in healthy donors. The study ran its PCR with 60 Vbeta and 13 Jbeta primers. The table came from immunoSEQ multiplex PCR; TCRdb's copy has only in-frame clones and leaves some out. The sample has fewer than 100,000 clones; about 81% are singletons. Input material: PBMCs. Receptors originate from a woman aged 40 to 49 in good health and CMV-seropositive.

The chain is built from TRBV10-1 and TRBJ2-2; D gene ambiguous. The germline V and J ends were trimmed by 3 bases and 5 bases, with 10 bases remaining between them. The CDR3 runs to 14 residues. Germline CDR1 and CDR2: WNHNN and SYGVQD (reference sequence). Written as DNA, the CDR3 is TGCGCCAGCAGTGATCGTCGAGAAACCGGGGAGCTGTTTTTT. This gives the protein CASSDRRETGELFF.

This chain's CDR3 is CASGFPLAGGNNEQFF. The CDR3 bases are TGTGCCAGCGGATTCCCTTTGGCGGGAGGAAACAATGAGCAGTTCTTC. V gene TRBV7-8 combines with J gene TRBJ2-1, with 8 bases identical to TRBD2. The CDR3 has 16 amino acids. Germline assignment: CDR1 SGHVS and CDR2 FQNEAQ. With 8 bases clipped from V and 5 bases from J, the junction kept 14 bases outside the gene matches.

This clone was counted a single time. This chain links TRBV6-6 with TRBJ2-3; D is perhaps TRBD1 (6 bases). CDR3 length: 16 amino acids. Germline V lookup: CDR1 MNHNY, CDR2 SVGAGI (reference sequence). V was pared by 6 bases and J by 5 bases, with 21 bases between. CDR3 sequence (DNA): TGTGCCAGCAGGCGGAGAGGAGGACTGGACAGAGATACGCAGTATTTT. This translates into CASRRRGGLDRDTQYF.

This chain connects TRBV2 to TRBJ1-5, with 8 bases aligning to TRBD1. This CDR3 has 14 residues. The V segment lost 7 bases and the J segment 7 bases; nucleotides outside the gene matches: 9. From germline, CDR1 is SNHLY and CDR2 FYNNEI. CDR3 in amino acids: CASTSGTGGQPQHF. In DNA form, the CDR3 reads TGTGCCAGCACTTCCGGGACAGGAGGGCAGCCCCAGCATTTT.

There are a few counts of this clone. The sample has other DNA sequences that encode this CDR3 too. The chain is built from TRBV7-6 and TRBJ2-7; TRBD2 agrees at 7 bases. J was trimmed by 7 bases and V by 7 bases; bases with no gene match: 4. The CDR3 sequence is 11 residues long. The germline V gene has CDR1 SGHVS and CDR2 FNYEAQ. CDR3 coding DNA: TGTGCCAGCACCCCGGGAGGAGAGCAGTACTTC. Protein sequence: CASTPGGEQYF.

V gene TRBV5-1 combines with J gene TRBJ1-3, with a possible D match to TRBD1 (5 bases). V was shortened by 1 base and J by 1 base, with 9 bases between the two germline ends. Per the germline V gene, CDR1 is SGHRS and CDR2 is YFSETQ. The CDR3 is made up of 15 amino acids. The CDR3 region has the DNA TGCGCCAGCAGCTTGAGGGGAATTTCTGGAAACACCATATATTTT. It translates to CASSLRGISGNTIYF.

The chain has TRBV5-5 and TRBJ2-7; tentatively, D is TRBD1 (6 bases). The germline V gene encodes CDR1 SGHKS and CDR2 YYEKEE (reference sequence). Between the trimmed V and J ends, which lost 3 bases and 6 bases, there was a span of 16 bases. CDR3 length: 14 residues. Written as DNA, the CDR3 is TGTGCCAGCAGCTACGGGCAGGGGACGGGCGAGCAGTACTTC. Translation gives CASSYGQGTGEQYF.

This chain joins TRBV5-1 and TRBJ2-5, with D maybe TRBD1 (5 bases). This CDR3 region has 15 residues. Trimming took 0 bases from V and 5 from J, leaving 14 bases between them. Germline CDR1 and CDR2: SGHRS and YFSETQ. CDR3 coding DNA: TGCGCCAGCAGCTTGGACGGCAGGGTAGTGGAGACCCAGTACTTC. This encodes CASSLDGRVVETQYF.

The chain joins TRBV15 to TRBJ2-7, with 8 bases fitting TRBD2. V lost 4 bases, J lost 5 bases, and 16 bases stayed unmatched. CDR3 size: 17 residues. CDR1 LNHNV and CDR2 YYDKDF come from the germline V gene (reference sequence). The CDR3 loop is CATSTRDYAAGEDEQYF. The CDR3 DNA reads TGTGCCACCAGCACCCGGGACTATGCAGCGGGAGAAGACGAGCAGTACTTC.

The CDR3 is CASSLNPRRLAGVVEQYF. DNA for the CDR3: TGTGCCAGCAGCTTAAACCCCCGTCGACTAGCGGGAGTCGTAGAGCAGTACTTC. V is TRBV7-9 and J is TRBJ2-7, with 12 bases matching TRBD2. The CDR3 is 18 amino acids. V gave up 2 bases and J gave up 7 bases; unmatched junction bases: 15. Germline-derived CDR1 and CDR2 are SEHNR and FQNEAQ (reference sequence).

This chain uses TRBV5-1 with TRBJ2-5; 14 bases match TRBD2. The CDR3 runs 13 residues. V trimming: 8 bases; J trimming: 4 bases; junction bases outside the gene matches: 1. Germline loops: CDR1 SGHRS, CDR2 YFSETQ. In nucleotides, the CDR3 is TGCGCCAGAGGGACTAGCGGGAGAGAGACCCAGTACTTC. It codes for CARGTSGRETQYF.

The rearrangement joins TRBV29-1 to TRBJ2-7; 14 nucleotides line up with TRBD2. This CDR3 region has 14 residues. Trimming at V came to 5 bases and at J to 6 bases, leaving 6 bases not matched to a gene. Germline CDR1 SQVTM, CDR2 ANQGSEA. The CDR3 reads CSVRGLAGVGEQYF. In DNA form, the CDR3 reads TGCAGCGTTAGGGGACTAGCGGGAGTTGGCGAGCAGTACTTC.

This clone appeared a few times. The chain uses TRBV28 and TRBJ1-1; TRBD1 matches 7 bases. The CDR3 totals 12 residues. Germline V gene data show CDR1 as MDHEN and CDR2 as SYDVKM. V shed 6 bases, J shed 11 bases, and the junction held 9 bases outside the gene matches. The CDR3 nucleotides read TGTGCCAGCAGGTCTACAGGGGCTGGGGCTTTCTTT. Translation: CASRSTGAGAFF.

The CDR3 DNA reads as TGTGCCAGCAGTTACGCGGGGGCCAGGAACACTGAAGCTTTCTTT. The encoded protein is CASSYAGARNTEAFF. This rearrangement joins TRBV6-5 to TRBJ1-1, with D perhaps TRBD1 (6 bases). This CDR3 spans 15 amino acids. The V gene lost 2 bases and the J gene lost 1 base, with 11 bases spanning the gap. The germline CDR1 and CDR2 sequences are MNHEY and SVGAGI.

This clone was seen more than once but under ten times. The V call is TRBV2, the J call TRBJ2-5; 7 bases fit TRBD2. The ends lost 6 bases at V and 1 base at J; junction bases unmatched: 8. CDR1 and CDR2 from the germline V gene are SNHLY and FYNNEI. This CDR3 contains 15 residues. CDR3 in DNA: TGTGCCAGCAGGGACGGGCTAGCGGTCCAAGAGACCCAGTACTTC. It translates to CASRDGLAVQETQYF.

This chain uses TRBV4-1 with TRBJ1-5; weak D call: TRBD1 (5 bases). Germline assignment: CDR1 MGHRA and CDR2 YSYEKL. Trimming stripped 1 base from V and 1 base from J, with 17 bases between. The CDR3 has 18 amino acids. This CDR3 reads CASSQGGLRGKSNQPQHF. The DNA of the CDR3 is TGCGCCAGCAGCCAAGGAGGTCTTCGGGGGAAGAGCAATCAGCCCCAGCATTTT.

The table lists this clone with a few counts. This CDR3 is CASSYSASGSLYF. The CDR3 nucleotides are TGTGCCAGCAGTTACTCGGCTAGCGGGAGTCTGTACTTC. This sequence joins TRBV6-5 and TRBJ2-4, with TRBD2 matching over 10 bases. Germline V gene sequence: CDR1 MNHEY, CDR2 SVGAGI. This CDR3 comprises 13 residues. V shed 0 bases, J shed 15 bases, and the junction held 5 bases outside the gene matches.

The V and J genes are TRBV19 and TRBJ2-1, with no clear D. The CDR3 is made up of 14 amino acids. V shed 4 bases and J shed 9 bases, with 16 bases lying between them. The germline V gene encodes CDR1 LNHDA and CDR2 SQIVND (reference sequence). CDR3 bases: TGTGCCAGTAGTAGGAGATTTAGCTCGGGTGAGCAGTTCTTC. Residues: CASSRRFSSGEQFF.

The CDR3 coding sequence is TGCGCCAGCAGCTTGACGACTAGCGGGAACAATGAGCAGTTCTTC. Translating gives CASSLTTSGNNEQFF. V gene TRBV5-1 combines with J gene TRBJ2-1, with 11 bases lining up with TRBD2. The germline V gene encodes CDR1 SGHRS and CDR2 YFSETQ. Trimming at V came to 1 base and at J to 5 bases, leaving 2 bases not matched to a gene. CDR3 length: 15 residues.

As DNA, the CDR3 is TGTGCCAGCAGCTTGTGGCGGGAGAAGGGGAATGAGCAGTTCTTC. Residues: CASSLWREKGNEQFF. The rearrangement joins TRBV7-9 to TRBJ2-1, with TRBD2 matching 7 bases. Germline loops: CDR1 SEHNR, CDR2 FQNEAQ (reference sequence). Trimming removed 3 bases from V and 7 bases from J; junction bases left unmatched: 9. The CDR3 extends over 15 amino acids.

This chain joins TRBV6-1 and TRBJ1-2; 10 bases fit TRBD1. The CDR3 is 15 amino acids. Germline-derived CDR1 and CDR2 are MNHNS and SASEGT. V trimming: 5 bases; J trimming: 6 bases; junction bases outside the gene matches: 9. The CDR3 bases are TGTGCCAGCAGTCCCCAGACAGGGGGCTCCGATGGCTACACCTTC. This translates into CASSPQTGGSDGYTF.

The chain couples TRBV10-3 to TRBJ1-3; D not certain. Germline assignment: CDR1 ENHRY and CDR2 SYGVKD. V lost 3 bases, J lost 0 bases, and 15 bases lay in between. This CDR3 spans 17 amino acids. As DNA, the CDR3 is TGTGCCATCAGTGATTACGGCAGGCTAAACTCTGGAAACACCATATATTTT. Translated: CAISDYGRLNSGNTIYF.

The V gene is TRBV28, the J gene TRBJ1-3, with a possible D match to TRBD1 (6 bases). In germline, CDR1 is MDHEN, CDR2 SYDVKM. Trimming cost V 6 bases and J 0 bases, with 24 bases left between them. This CDR3 region has 19 residues. CDR3 sequence: CASRTISGQFIFSGNTIYF. The DNA for the CDR3 is TGTGCCAGCAGAACAATTTCTGGACAGTTTATTTTCTCTGGAAACACCATATATTTT. Looking up the rest from reference TRBV28 and TRBJ1-3 gives the full variable domain: DVKVTQSSRYLVKRTGEKVFLECVQDMDHENMFWYRQDPGLGLRLIYFSYDVKMKEKGDIPEGYSVSREKKERFSLILESASTNQTSMYLCASRTISGQFIFSGNTIYFGEGSWLTVV.

CDR3: CASGFSVDYEQYF. CDR3 DNA sequence: TGTGCCAGCGGATTTAGCGTGGATTACGAGCAGTACTTC. This sequence joins TRBV6-1 and TRBJ2-7, with D perhaps matching TRBD2 (5 bases). V was cut by 8 bases and J by 4 bases, with 15 bases left in between. The CDR3 is made up of 13 amino acids. Germline loops: CDR1 MNHNS, CDR2 SASEGT.

The chain is built from TRBV29-1 and TRBJ2-5; D ambiguous. The germline V gene encodes CDR1 SQVTM and CDR2 ANQGSEA. With 1 base removed from V and 4 bases from J, the gap between germline ends came to 7 bases. The CDR3 contains 12 residues. The CDR3 reads CSVEARRETQYF. In DNA, the CDR3 is TGCAGCGTTGAAGCTAGGCGAGAGACCCAGTACTTC.

This clone was counted only a few times. This chain links TRBV25-1 with TRBJ2-1; 13 nucleotides line up with TRBD2. CDR3 size: 17 residues. Losses at the gene ends were 7 bases for V and 2 bases for J; bases not matched to a gene: 8. CDR1 is MGHDK, CDR2 SYGVNS, per germline. CDR3 in amino acids: CASTGLAGEGTYNEQFF. The CDR3 DNA is TGTGCCAGCACAGGACTAGCGGGAGAGGGAACCTACAATGAGCAGTTCTTC.

This clone showed up just once. The genes are TRBV18 and TRBJ2-5; D is unresolved. Germline V gene sequence: CDR1 KGHSH, CDR2 LQKENI. The CDR3 consists of 14 residues. The V gene lost 3 bases and the J gene lost 4 bases, with 12 bases spanning the gap. CDR3 protein: CASSPSTLGETQYF. DNA for the CDR3: TGTGCCAGCTCACCGTCGACCCTAGGAGAGACCCAGTACTTC. The full variable domain, its missing parts supplied by reference TRBV18 and TRBJ2-5, is NAGVMQNPRHLVRRRGQEARLRCSPMKGHSHVYWYRQLPEEGLKFMVYLQKENIIDESGMPKERFSAEFPKEGPSILRIQQVVRGDSAAYFCASSPSTLGETQYFGPGTRLLVL.

The chain has TRBV5-1 and TRBJ1-2; TRBD1 matches at 7 bases. Trimming removed 4 bases from V and 4 bases from J; junction bases left unmatched: 10. The V gene's germline CDR1 is SGHRS and CDR2 YFSETQ. CDR3 length equals 15 residues. This CDR3 is CASSAAQGETYGYTF. The CDR3, as DNA: TGCGCCAGCAGCGCCGCCCAGGGGGAGACCTATGGCTACACCTTC.

V and J are TRBV1 and TRBJ2-7; TRBD2 reflects the table's D call only, with no check against the DNA. TRBV1 is a documented pseudogene. This CDR3 is 16 amino acids long. The CDR3 region is CTSSQVLAGVRYEQYF. CDR3 nucleotides: TGCACCAGCAGCCAAGTACTAGCGGGAGTTAGATACGAGCAGTACTTC.

V and J are TRBV10-3 and TRBJ1-5; possibly TRBD1 for D (6 bases). The V end was cut by 2 bases, the J end by 5 bases, with 13 bases between. This CDR3 region has 15 residues. Looked up from germline, CDR1 is ENHRY and CDR2 is SYGVKD. CDR3 in DNA: TGTGCCATCAGTGAGAGGCAGGGGATCTATCAGCCCCAGCATTTT. Translation: CAISERQGIYQPQHF.

J is TRBJ1-1 and V is TRBV29-1, with no clear D. Germline V gene data show CDR1 as SQVTM and CDR2 as ANQGSEA. V was shortened by 5 bases and J by 3 bases, with 13 bases between the two germline ends. The length of the CDR3 is 13 residues. The CDR3 DNA sequence: TGCAGCGTTCGGGTAGACGCGGACACTGAAGCTTTCTTT. It is translated as CSVRVDADTEAFF.

J is TRBJ1-2 and V is TRBV5-1, with TRBD1 identical over 8 bases. Trimming took 3 bases from V and 8 from J; bases not matched to a gene: 6. This CDR3 has 13 amino acids. Germline V gene lookup returns CDR1 SGHRS and CDR2 YFSETQ. In DNA form, the CDR3 reads TGCGCCAGCAGCTCAGGACAGGGAGGCGGCTACACCTTC. Its protein is CASSSGQGGGYTF.